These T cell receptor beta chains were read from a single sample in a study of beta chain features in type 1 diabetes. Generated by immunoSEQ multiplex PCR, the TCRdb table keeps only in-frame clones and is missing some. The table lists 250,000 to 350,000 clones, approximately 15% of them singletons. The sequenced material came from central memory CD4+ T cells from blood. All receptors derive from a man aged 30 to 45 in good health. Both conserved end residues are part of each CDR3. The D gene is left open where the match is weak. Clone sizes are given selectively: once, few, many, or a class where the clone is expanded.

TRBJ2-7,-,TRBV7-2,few,CASSLHLTYEQYF,TGTGCCAGCAGCTTACACCTCACCTACGAGCAGTACTTC
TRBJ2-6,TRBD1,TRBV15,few,CATSSRTGRRSGANVLTF,TGTGCCACCAGCAGCCGGACAGGTCGACGATCTGGGGCCAACGTCCTGACTTTC
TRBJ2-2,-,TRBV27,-,CASSLEGWGPGELFF,TGTGCCAGCAGTTTAGAGGGCTGGGGGCCCGGGGAGCTGTTTTTT
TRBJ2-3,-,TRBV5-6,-,CASSLGGSDTQYF,TGTGCCAGCAGCTTAGGAGGGTCAGATACGCAGTATTTT
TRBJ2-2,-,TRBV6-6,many,CASSSWFGELFF,TGTGCCAGCAGTTCCTGGTTCGGGGAGCTGTTTTTT
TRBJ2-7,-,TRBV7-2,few,CASSFGWGEQYF,TGTGCCAGCAGCTTCGGCTGGGGCGAGCAGTACTTC
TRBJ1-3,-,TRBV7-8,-,CASSSMGGGDTIYF,TGTGCCAGCAGCTCGATGGGGGGGGGAGACACCATATATTTT
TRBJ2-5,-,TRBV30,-,CAWMALRETQYF,TGTGCCTGGATGGCTCTTAGGGAGACCCAGTACTTC
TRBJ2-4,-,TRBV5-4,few,CASSWGGADFSYF,TGTGCCAGCAGCTGGGGAGGAGCTGATTTTTCGTACTTC
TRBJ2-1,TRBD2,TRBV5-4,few,CASSMGAGGYNEQFF,TGTGCCAGCAGTATGGGGGCGGGAGGATACAATGAGCAGTTCTTC